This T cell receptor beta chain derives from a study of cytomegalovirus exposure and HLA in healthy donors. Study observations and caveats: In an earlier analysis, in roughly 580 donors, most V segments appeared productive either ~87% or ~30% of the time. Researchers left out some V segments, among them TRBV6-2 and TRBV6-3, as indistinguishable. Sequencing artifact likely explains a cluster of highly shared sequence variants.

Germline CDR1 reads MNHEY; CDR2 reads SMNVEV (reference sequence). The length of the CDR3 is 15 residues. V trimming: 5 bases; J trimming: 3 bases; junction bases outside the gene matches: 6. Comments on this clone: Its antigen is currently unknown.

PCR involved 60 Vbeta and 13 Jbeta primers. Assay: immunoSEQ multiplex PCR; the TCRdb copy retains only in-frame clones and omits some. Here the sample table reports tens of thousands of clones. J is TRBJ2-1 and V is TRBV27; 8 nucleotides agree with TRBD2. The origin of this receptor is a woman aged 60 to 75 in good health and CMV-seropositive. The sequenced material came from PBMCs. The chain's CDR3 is CASSPPTSVYNEQFF. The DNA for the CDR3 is TGTGCCAGCAGTCCCCCGACTAGCGTCTACAATGAGCAGTTCTTC.